The 8 T cell receptor beta chains presented below share a single source sample, sequenced in a study of blood T cells in healthy people across ages. Sample-barcoded 5' priming and a J-beta primer mix drove a second PCR of 7 to 11 cycles. TCRdb independently ran MiXCR on the 5' RACE reads; one entry per CDR3 protein. This table holds around 1.1 million distinct CDR3 sequences, about two fifths found once. The specimen sequenced was blood. The receptors originated from a man aged 18 to 30 in good health.

This clonotype was counted only a few times. The V gene is TRBV5-1, the J gene TRBJ1-1, with D uncertain. The CDR3 covers 13 residues. CDR1 and CDR2 (germline): SGHRS, YFSETQ. Trimming removed 6 bases from V and 3 bases from J, with 12 bases in between. This CDR3 is CASKWSRDTEAFF. The CDR3 DNA reads TGCGCCAGCAAGTGGAGTCGGGACACTGAAGCTTTCTTT. Using reference TRBV5-1 and TRBJ1-1 for the parts outside the CDR3, the full variable domain is KAGVTQTPRYLIKTRGQQVTLSCSPISGHRSVSWYQQTPGQGLQFLFEYFSETQRNKGNFPGRFSGRQFSNSRSEMNVSTLELGDSALYLCASKWSRDTEAFFGQGTRLTVV.

This clonotype was recorded only once. A read error may produce the germline difference seen at one junction end. The rearrangement links TRBV4-3 to TRBJ2-3, with 8 bases aligning to TRBD1. The germline V gene has CDR1 LGHNA and CDR2 YSLEER. CDR3 size: 17 residues. The CDR3 protein is CVSSRRTGTSPTDTQYF. For the CDR3, the DNA is TGCGTCAGCAGCCGAAGGACAGGGACGTCACCCACAGATACGCAGTATTTT.

The V gene is TRBV10-3, the J gene TRBJ1-2; 7 bases line up with TRBD1. The V gene end was trimmed by 5 bases and the J gene end by 0 bases; junction bases not matched to a gene: 9. Germline assignment: CDR1 ENHRY and CDR2 SYGVKD. There are 16 residues in the CDR3. CDR3 bases: TGTGCCATCAGTCCCCAACAGGGGCGAGCTAACTATGGCTACACCTTC. Translated: CAISPQQGRANYGYTF.

This clonotype has only a few counts. This chain uses TRBV4-2 with TRBJ2-1; 13 bases line up with TRBD2. The CDR3 consists of 17 residues. J was trimmed by 7 bases and V by 4 bases; bases with no gene match: 10. CDR1 and CDR2 (germline): LGHNA, YNFKEQ. The CDR3 reads CASSPLVTSGGHNEQFF. CDR3 DNA: TGTGCCAGCAGCCCTCTCGTGACTAGCGGGGGGCATAATGAGCAGTTCTTC.

This clonotype occurred a few times. This chain links TRBV6-5 with TRBJ2-2, with D possibly being TRBD2 (7 bases). The CDR3 sequence is 15 residues long. V dropped 8 bases and J dropped 2 bases, with 15 bases sitting between them. Germline values: CDR1 MNHEY, CDR2 SVGAGI. The CDR3 DNA reads TGTGCCAGCGGACGCGGGGGCCTTAACACCGGGGAGCTGTTTTTT. Translation: CASGRGGLNTGELFF.

The chain links TRBV20-1 to TRBJ1-2; D gene ambiguous. The length of the CDR3 is 12 residues. CDR1 is DFQATT and CDR2 is SNEGSKA in the germline V gene (reference sequence). Trimming stripped 0 bases from V and 4 bases from J, with 6 bases between. CDR3 DNA sequence: TGCAGTGCTAGAGATAGCGGCTATGGCTACACCTTC. It specifies CSARDSGYGYTF.

The table lists this clonotype with a few counts. The chain uses TRBV5-1 and TRBJ2-5; TRBD2 aligns across 7 bases. V gave up 5 bases and J gave up 0 bases; unmatched junction bases: 7. The germline CDR1 and CDR2 sequences are SGHRS and YFSETQ. There are 15 residues in the CDR3. The CDR3 bases are TGCGCCAGCAGTCGCGGGAGTGAGTACCAAGAGACCCAGTACTTC. This gives the protein CASSRGSEYQETQYF.

This clonotype occurred a few times. The genes are TRBV29-1 and TRBJ1-1, with D maybe TRBD1 (5 bases). V dropped 8 bases and J dropped 4 bases, with 17 bases sitting between them. There are 13 residues in the CDR3. Germline CDR1 is SQVTM and CDR2 is ANQGSEA. The CDR3 here is CSLRLLGTTEAFF. The CDR3 DNA sequence: TGCAGCCTCCGGCTCCTGGGGACCACTGAAGCTTTCTTT.